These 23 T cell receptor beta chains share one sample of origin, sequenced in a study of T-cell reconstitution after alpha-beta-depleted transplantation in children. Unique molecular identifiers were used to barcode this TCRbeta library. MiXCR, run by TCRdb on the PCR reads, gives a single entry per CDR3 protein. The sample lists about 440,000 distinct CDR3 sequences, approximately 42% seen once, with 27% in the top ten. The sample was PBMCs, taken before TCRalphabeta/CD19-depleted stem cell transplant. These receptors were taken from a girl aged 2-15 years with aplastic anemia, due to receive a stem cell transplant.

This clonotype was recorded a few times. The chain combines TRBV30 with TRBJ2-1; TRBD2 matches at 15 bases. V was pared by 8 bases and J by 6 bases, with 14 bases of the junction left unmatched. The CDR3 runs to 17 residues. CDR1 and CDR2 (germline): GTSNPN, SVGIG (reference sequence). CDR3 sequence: CAPEGLAGGIFGNEQFF. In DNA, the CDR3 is TGTGCCCCCGAGGGACTAGCGGGAGGCATCTTCGGCAATGAGCAGTTCTTC.

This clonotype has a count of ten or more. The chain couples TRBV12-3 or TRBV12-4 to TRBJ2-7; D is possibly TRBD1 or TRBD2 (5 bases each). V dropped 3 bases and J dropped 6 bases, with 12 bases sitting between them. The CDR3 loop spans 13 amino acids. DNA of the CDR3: TGTGCCAGCAGTTTGGGGCTTGGGGGCGAGCAGTACTTC. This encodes CASSLGLGGEQYF.

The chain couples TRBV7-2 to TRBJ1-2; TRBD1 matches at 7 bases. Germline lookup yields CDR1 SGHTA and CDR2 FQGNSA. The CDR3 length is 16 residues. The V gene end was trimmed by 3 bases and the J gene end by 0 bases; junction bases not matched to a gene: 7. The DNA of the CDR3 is TGTGCCAGCAGCTTCTCAGGGGGAGGTCCTAACTATGGCTACACCTTC. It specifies CASSFSGGGPNYGYTF.

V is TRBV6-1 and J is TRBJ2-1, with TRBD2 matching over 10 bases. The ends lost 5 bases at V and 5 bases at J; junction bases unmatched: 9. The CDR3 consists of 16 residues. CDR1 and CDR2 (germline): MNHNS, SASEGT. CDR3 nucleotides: TGTGCCAGCAGTCCCTTAGGGACTAGCGTGAACAATGAGCAGTTCTTC. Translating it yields CASSPLGTSVNNEQFF.

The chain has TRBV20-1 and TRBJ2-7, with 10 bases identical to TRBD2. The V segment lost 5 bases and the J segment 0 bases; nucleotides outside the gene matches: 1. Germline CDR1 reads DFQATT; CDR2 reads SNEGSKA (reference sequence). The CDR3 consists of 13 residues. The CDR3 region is CSAPSGSSYEQYF. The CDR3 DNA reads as TGCAGTGCTCCTAGCGGGAGCTCCTACGAGCAGTACTTC.

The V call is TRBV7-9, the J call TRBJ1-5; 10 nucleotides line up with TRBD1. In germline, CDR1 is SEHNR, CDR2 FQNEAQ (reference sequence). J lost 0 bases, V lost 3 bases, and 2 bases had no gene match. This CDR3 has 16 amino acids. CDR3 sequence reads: CASSLGDRGSNQPQHF. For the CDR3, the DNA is TGTGCCAGCAGCTTGGGGGACAGGGGTAGCAATCAGCCCCAGCATTTT.

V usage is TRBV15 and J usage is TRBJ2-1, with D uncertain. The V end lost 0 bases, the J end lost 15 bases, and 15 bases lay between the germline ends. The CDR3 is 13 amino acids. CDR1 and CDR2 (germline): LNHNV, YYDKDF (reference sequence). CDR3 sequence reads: CATSRDWVSERFF. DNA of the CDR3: TGTGCCACCAGCAGAGATTGGGTCTCGGAACGGTTCTTC.

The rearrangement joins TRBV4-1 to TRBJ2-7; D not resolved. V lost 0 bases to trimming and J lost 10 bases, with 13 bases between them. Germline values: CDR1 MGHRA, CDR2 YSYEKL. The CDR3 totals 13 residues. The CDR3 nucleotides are TGCGCCAGCAGCCAAGACTTTACCCGGTCCCAGTACTTC. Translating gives CASSQDFTRSQYF.

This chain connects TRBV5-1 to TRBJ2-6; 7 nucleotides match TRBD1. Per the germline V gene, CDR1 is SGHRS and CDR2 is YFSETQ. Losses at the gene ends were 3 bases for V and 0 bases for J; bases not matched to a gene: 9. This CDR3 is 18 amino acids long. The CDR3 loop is CASSSPERGLSGANVLTF. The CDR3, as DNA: TGCGCCAGCAGCTCTCCCGAGAGGGGGCTCTCTGGGGCCAACGTCCTGACTTTC.

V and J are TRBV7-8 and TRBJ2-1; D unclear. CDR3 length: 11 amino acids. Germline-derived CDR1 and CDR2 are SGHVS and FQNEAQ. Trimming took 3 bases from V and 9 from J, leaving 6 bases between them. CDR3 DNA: TGTGCCAGCAGCTTGGGGATTGAGCAGTTCTTC. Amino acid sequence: CASSLGIEQFF.

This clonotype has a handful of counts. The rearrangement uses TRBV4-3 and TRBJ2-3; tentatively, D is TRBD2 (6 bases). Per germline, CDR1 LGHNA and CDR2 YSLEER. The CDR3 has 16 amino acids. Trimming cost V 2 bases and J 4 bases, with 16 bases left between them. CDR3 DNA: TGCGCCAGCAGCCAATACACGGGAGAAGGGGCAGATACGCAGTATTTT. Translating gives CASSQYTGEGADTQYF.

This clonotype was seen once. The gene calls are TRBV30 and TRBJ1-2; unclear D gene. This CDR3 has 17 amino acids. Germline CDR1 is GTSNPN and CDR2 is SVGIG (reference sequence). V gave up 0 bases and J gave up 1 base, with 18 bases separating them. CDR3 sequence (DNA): TGTGCCTGGAGTGTACTGGCATCTGCCGGGGTTAACTATGGCTACACCTTC. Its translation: CAWSVLASAGVNYGYTF.

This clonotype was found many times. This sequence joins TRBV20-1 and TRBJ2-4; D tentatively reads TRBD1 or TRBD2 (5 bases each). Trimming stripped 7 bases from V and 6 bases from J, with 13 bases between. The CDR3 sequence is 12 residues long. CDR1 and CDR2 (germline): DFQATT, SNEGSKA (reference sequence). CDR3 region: CSGSGAINIQYF. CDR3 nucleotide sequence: TGCAGTGGTTCCGGGGCAATAAACATTCAGTACTTC.

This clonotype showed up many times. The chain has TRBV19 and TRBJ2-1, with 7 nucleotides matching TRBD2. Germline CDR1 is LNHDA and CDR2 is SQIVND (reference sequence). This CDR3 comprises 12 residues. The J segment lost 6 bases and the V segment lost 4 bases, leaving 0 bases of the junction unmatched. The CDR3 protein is CASSTSGNEQFF. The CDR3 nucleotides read TGTGCCAGTAGTACTAGCGGCAATGAGCAGTTCTTC. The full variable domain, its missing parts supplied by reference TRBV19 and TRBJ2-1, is DGGITQSPKYLFRKEGQNVTLSCEQNLNHDAMYWYRQDPGQGLRLIYYSQIVNDFQKGDIAEGYSVSREKKESFPLTVTSAQKNPTAFYLCASSTSGNEQFFGPGTRLTVL.

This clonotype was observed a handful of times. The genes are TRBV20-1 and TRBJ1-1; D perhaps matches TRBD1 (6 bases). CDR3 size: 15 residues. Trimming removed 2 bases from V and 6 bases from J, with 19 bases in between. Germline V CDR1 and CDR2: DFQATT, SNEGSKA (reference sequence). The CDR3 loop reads CSARPRGRGGAEAFF. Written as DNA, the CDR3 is TGCAGTGCTAGACCTCGTGGCAGGGGCGGGGCTGAAGCTTTCTTT.

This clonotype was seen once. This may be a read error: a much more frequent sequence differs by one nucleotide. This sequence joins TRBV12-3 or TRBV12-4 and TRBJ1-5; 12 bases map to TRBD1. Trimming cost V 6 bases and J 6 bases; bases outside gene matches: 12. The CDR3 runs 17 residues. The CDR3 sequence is CASSARRDRGLRQPQHF. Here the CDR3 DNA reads TGTGCCAGCAGCGCGCGCCGGGACAGGGGGCTCCGTCAGCCCCAGCATTTT.

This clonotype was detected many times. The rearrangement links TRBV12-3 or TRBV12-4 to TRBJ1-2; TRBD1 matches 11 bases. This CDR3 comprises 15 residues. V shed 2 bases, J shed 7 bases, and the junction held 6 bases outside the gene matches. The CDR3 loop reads CASSLSGQGAAGYTF. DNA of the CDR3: TGTGCCAGCAGTTTATCCGGACAGGGGGCCGCTGGCTACACCTTC.

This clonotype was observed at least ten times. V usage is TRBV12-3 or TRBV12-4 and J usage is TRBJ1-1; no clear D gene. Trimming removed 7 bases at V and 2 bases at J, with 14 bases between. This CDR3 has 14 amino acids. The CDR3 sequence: CASTPMVGNTEAFF. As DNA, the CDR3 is TGTGCCAGCACCCCGATGGTAGGTAACACTGAAGCTTTCTTT.

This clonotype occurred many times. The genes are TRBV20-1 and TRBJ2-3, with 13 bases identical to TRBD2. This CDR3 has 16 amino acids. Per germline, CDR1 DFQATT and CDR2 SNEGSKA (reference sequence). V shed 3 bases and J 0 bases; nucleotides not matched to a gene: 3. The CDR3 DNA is TGCAGTGCTAGGACTAGCGGGAGGTCGAGCACAGATACGCAGTATTTT. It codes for CSARTSGRSSTDTQYF.

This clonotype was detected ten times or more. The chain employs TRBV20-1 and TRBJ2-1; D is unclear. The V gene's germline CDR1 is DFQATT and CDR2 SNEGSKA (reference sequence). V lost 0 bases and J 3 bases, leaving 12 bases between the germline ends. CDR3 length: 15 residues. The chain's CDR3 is CSARDRLDIYNEQFF. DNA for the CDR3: TGCAGTGCTAGAGATCGACTGGATATCTACAATGAGCAGTTCTTC.

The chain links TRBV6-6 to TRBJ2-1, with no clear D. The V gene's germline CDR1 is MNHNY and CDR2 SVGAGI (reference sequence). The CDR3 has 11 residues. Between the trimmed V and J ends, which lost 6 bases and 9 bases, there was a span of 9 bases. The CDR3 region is CASSELGEQFF. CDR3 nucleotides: TGTGCCAGCAGCGAGCTAGGTGAGCAGTTCTTC.

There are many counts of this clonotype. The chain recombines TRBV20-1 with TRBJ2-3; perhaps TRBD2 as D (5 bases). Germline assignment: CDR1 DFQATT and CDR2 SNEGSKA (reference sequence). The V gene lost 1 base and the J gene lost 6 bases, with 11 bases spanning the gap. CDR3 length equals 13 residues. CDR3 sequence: CSARGPPGDTQYF. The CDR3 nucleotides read TGCAGTGCTAGAGGGCCTCCGGGGGATACGCAGTATTTT.

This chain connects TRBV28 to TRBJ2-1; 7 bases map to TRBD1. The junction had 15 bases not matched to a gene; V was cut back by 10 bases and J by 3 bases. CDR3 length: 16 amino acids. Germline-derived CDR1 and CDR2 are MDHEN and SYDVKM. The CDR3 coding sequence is TGTGCCACCGAATCCCCCCGGGACAGCGTCTACAATGAGCAGTTCTTC. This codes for CATESPRDSVYNEQFF.